These 6 T cell receptor beta chains originate from one sample sequenced in a study of blood T cell repertoires in COVID-19. Only in-frame clones appear in the TCRdb table, and some are missing; sequencing was by immunoSEQ multiplex PCR. The top ten clones hold 10% to 15% of a sample with roughly 200,000 clones, around 82% of them seen once. Sequencing was performed on PBMCs or T cells enriched from blood (not recorded which). All receptors come from a man in his forties or fifties who had recovered from COVID-19.

Here the CDR3 reads CASTTRAGGAYEQYF. DNA for the CDR3: TGTGCCAGCACTACGAGGGCTGGCGGGGCCTACGAGCAGTACTTC. The chain uses TRBV28 and TRBJ2-7; D possibly corresponds to TRBD2 (6 bases). V lost 7 bases to trimming and J lost 2 bases, with 18 bases between them. Germline values: CDR1 MDHEN, CDR2 SYDVKM. The CDR3 is 15 residues long.

The CDR3 nucleotides are TGTGCCAGCAGTCGACAGGGAGCGGACAGTGGCTACACCTTC. The encoded protein is CASSRQGADSGYTF. V and J are TRBV6-5 and TRBJ1-2; TRBD1 matches 7 bases. Germline trimming cut 5 bases from V and 7 bases from J; bases unmatched to any gene: 10. Germline CDR1 and CDR2: MNHEY and SVGAGI. The CDR3 totals 14 residues.

This chain uses TRBV7-9 with TRBJ1-2; D is unresolved. The CDR3 covers 15 residues. CDR1 and CDR2 (germline): SEHNR, FQNEAQ (reference sequence). V gave up 6 bases and J gave up 4 bases, with 18 bases separating them. The CDR3 reads CASSHEAALSYGYTF. The CDR3 DNA reads as TGTGCCAGCAGTCACGAGGCCGCTCTAAGCTATGGCTACACCTTC.

The chain links TRBV25-1 to TRBJ2-7; 9 bases align to TRBD2. The CDR3 totals 13 residues. CDR1 is MGHDK, CDR2 SYGVNS, per germline. Trimming removed 7 bases from V and 3 bases from J; junction bases left unmatched: 4. DNA of the CDR3: TGTGCCAGCACGGCAGCGGGAGGCTACGAGCAGTACTTC. Residues: CASTAAGGYEQYF.

The chain couples TRBV27 to TRBJ1-5, with TRBD1 matching 8 bases. CDR1 MNHEY and CDR2 SMNVEV come from the germline V gene (reference sequence). The CDR3 loop spans 15 amino acids. V shed 3 bases and J 6 bases; nucleotides not matched to a gene: 7. The CDR3, as DNA: TGTGCCAGCAGTTTCCAAGCAGGGGGCGGTCAGCCCCAGCATTTT. Amino acids: CASSFQAGGGQPQHF.

This chain joins TRBV28 and TRBJ1-2, with 12 bases lining up with TRBD1. The CDR3 has 15 amino acids. Trimming removed 6 bases from V and 4 bases from J; junction bases left unmatched: 6. Germline V gives CDR1 MDHEN, CDR2 SYDVKM. The CDR3 sequence: CASSGGQGAVYGYTF. The CDR3 coding sequence is TGTGCCAGCAGCGGGGGACAGGGGGCTGTCTATGGCTACACCTTC.